A selection of T cell receptor beta chains follows, all from one sample in a study of blood T cells in healthy people across ages. TCRdb ran MiXCR on the 5' RACE reads and lists one entry per CDR3 protein. The sample lists 1.5 million to 2 million distinct CDR3 sequences; almost 35% were seen once. The sample consisted of blood. The receptors derive from a woman aged 30 to 39 in good health. Each CDR3 is given without its conserved first and last residue. A D gene is named only where the DNA matches it firmly.

CDR3aa: ASSQPGWEGTEAF
v_gene: TRBV4-1
d_gene: .

CDR3aa: ASSLREGKDTEAF
v_gene: TRBV28
d_gene: .

CDR3aa: ASSTGQLEQF
v_gene: TRBV5-6
d_gene: .

CDR3aa: ASSLRANNNEQF
v_gene: TRBV4-1
d_gene: .

CDR3aa: ASGGGLTYEQY
v_gene: TRBV5-1
d_gene: .

CDR3aa: ASSGTGCFEQY
v_gene: TRBV28
d_gene: TRBD1

CDR3aa: ASSQDDRPYT
v_gene: TRBV3-1
d_gene: .

CDR3aa: AGSYSGSQAKNIQY
v_gene: TRBV6-2/TRBV6-3
d_gene: .

CDR3aa: SAREGTSGANVLT
v_gene: TRBV20-1
d_gene: .

CDR3aa: ASSGANTYEQY
v_gene: TRBV5-1
d_gene: .

CDR3aa: ATQELAGGGETQY
v_gene: TRBV12-3/TRBV12-4
d_gene: TRBD2

CDR3aa: ASSLGGWNYGYT
v_gene: TRBV18
d_gene: .

CDR3aa: ASSPPDFLSTDTQY
v_gene: TRBV5-6
d_gene: .

CDR3aa: SARGSTVNYGYT
v_gene: TRBV20-1
d_gene: .

CDR3aa: VSSLSVGQY
v_gene: TRBV2
d_gene: .